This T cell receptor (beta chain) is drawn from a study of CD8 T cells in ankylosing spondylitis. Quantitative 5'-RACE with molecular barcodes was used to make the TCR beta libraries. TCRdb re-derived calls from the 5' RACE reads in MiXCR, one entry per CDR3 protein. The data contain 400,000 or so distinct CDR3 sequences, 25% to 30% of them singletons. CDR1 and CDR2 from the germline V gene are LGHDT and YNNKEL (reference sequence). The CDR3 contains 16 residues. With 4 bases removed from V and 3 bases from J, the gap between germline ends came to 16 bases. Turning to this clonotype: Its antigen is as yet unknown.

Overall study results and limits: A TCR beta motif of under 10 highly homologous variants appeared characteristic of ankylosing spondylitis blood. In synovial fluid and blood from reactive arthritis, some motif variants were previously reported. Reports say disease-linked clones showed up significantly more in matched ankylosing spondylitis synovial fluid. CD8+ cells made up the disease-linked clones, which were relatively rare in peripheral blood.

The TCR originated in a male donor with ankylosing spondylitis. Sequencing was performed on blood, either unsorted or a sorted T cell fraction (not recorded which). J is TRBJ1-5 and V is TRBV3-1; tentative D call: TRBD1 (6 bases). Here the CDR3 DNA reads TGTGCCAGCAGCCTGAGGGGGGAGGGGGACAATCAGCCCCAGCATTTT. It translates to CASSLRGEGDNQPQHF.